The next 13 T cell receptor beta chains were all read from a single sample in a study of follicular helper T cells after annual influenza vaccination. Time point given: 2015-2016 season, 7 days after influenza vaccination. Repertoires were generated with immunoSEQ multiplex PCR, while TCRdb's copy carries only in-frame clones and drops some. The sample lists 8,500 to 9,000 clones, 82% occurring once. The source was CXCR5+ CD38- circulating T follicular helper cells from blood, collected 7 days after influenza vaccination. Subset given: circulating Tfh, non-naive CD4+CXCR5+PD-1+ (ICOS+CD38+ or ICOS-CD38-). The receptors were gathered from an adult who received the influenza vaccine.

V usage is TRBV6-5 and J usage is TRBJ1-5; 7 positions match TRBD1. Trimming removed 6 bases from V and 2 bases from J; junction bases left unmatched: 4. The CDR3 contains 14 residues. Per the germline V gene, CDR1 is MNHEY and CDR2 is SVGAGI. CDR3 coding DNA: TGTGCCAGCAGACTCACAGGGGGCAATCAGCCCCAGCATTTT. It yields the protein CASRLTGGNQPQHF.

The CDR3 protein is CASSPRTSGDTQYF. In nucleotides, the CDR3 is TGTGCCAGCAGCCCCCGGACATCTGGAGATACGCAGTATTTT. This chain links TRBV7-2 with TRBJ2-3; possibly TRBD1 for D (5 bases). Trimming left V 5 bases short and J 5 bases short, with 14 bases between. The CDR3 runs 14 residues. Per germline, CDR1 SGHTA and CDR2 FQGNSA.

This clone was recorded only once. The chain carries TRBV7-3 and TRBJ2-5; D gene uncertain. Germline values: CDR1 SGHTA, CDR2 FQGTGA. The CDR3 is 14 residues long. Trimming cost V 0 bases and J 1 base, with 6 bases left between them. CDR3 DNA sequence: TGTGCCAGCAGCTTAACCCCAAGCCAAGAGACCCAGTACTTC. Its protein product is CASSLTPSQETQYF.

The chain links TRBV7-2 to TRBJ2-3; possibly TRBD2 for D (5 bases). Per germline, CDR1 SGHTA and CDR2 FQGNSA. The CDR3 loop spans 15 amino acids. Trimming shortened V by 5 bases and J by 2 bases, and 14 bases separated the two germline ends. The DNA of the CDR3 is TGTGCCAGCAGCCAGGACTGGCGCCACACAGATACGCAGTATTTT. Translating gives CASSQDWRHTDTQYF.

The CDR3 DNA follows: TGTGCCAGCAGCGTAGGACCGCGGAGCTCCTACGAGCAGTACTTC. Amino acid sequence: CASSVGPRSSYEQYF. The chain has TRBV9 and TRBJ2-7; D is undetermined. There are 15 residues in the CDR3. Germline loops: CDR1 SGDLS, CDR2 YYNGEE. Trimming removed 0 bases at V and 0 bases at J, with 10 bases between.

This chain joins TRBV2 and TRBJ2-2, with TRBD2 matching 10 bases. The V and J ends lost 7 bases and 7 bases, in that order; junction bases with no gene match: 9. Germline V gives CDR1 SNHLY, CDR2 FYNNEI. There are 15 residues in the CDR3. CDR3 region: CASTGSGGAVGELFF. The CDR3 DNA is TGTGCCAGCACGGGGAGCGGGGGGGCGGTCGGGGAGCTGTTTTTT.

V gene TRBV5-1 combines with J gene TRBJ2-1; 7 positions agree with TRBD1. The CDR3 is made up of 13 amino acids. Losses at the gene ends were 5 bases for V and 5 bases for J; bases not matched to a gene: 4. Germline V gives CDR1 SGHRS, CDR2 YFSETQ. CDR3 in amino acids: CASRRDSNNEQFF. DNA for the CDR3: TGCGCCAGCAGAAGGGACAGTAACAATGAGCAGTTCTTC. Full variable domain (missing parts from reference TRBV5-1 and TRBJ2-1): KAGVTQTPRYLIKTRGQQVTLSCSPISGHRSVSWYQQTPGQGLQFLFEYFSETQRNKGNFPGRFSGRQFSNSRSEMNVSTLELGDSALYLCASRRDSNNEQFFGPGTRLTVL.

This chain uses TRBV30 with TRBJ1-6, with D possibly being TRBD1 (6 bases). V lost 1 base to trimming and J lost 7 bases, with 11 bases between them. Germline V lookup: CDR1 GTSNPN, CDR2 SVGIG (reference sequence). The CDR3 covers 14 residues. CDR3 DNA: TGTGCCTGGAGTGAGCGGACAGACAATTCACCCCTCCACTTT. Translated, it gives CAWSERTDNSPLHF.

Concerning this clone: Other DNA variants within this sample encode the same CDR3. V is TRBV28 and J is TRBJ2-6; 8 positions agree with TRBD1. CDR1 is MDHEN and CDR2 is SYDVKM in the germline V gene. This CDR3 spans 16 amino acids. V shed 4 bases, J shed 4 bases, and the junction held 6 bases outside the gene matches. The CDR3 reads CASSYQGAGGANVLTF. The CDR3 coding sequence is TGTGCCAGCAGTTACCAGGGGGCGGGGGGGGCCAACGTCCTGACTTTC.

The V and J genes are TRBV29-1 and TRBJ2-7, with 9 positions matching TRBD1. Germline assignment: CDR1 SQVTM and CDR2 ANQGSEA. Germline trimming cut 6 bases from V and 3 bases from J; bases unmatched to any gene: 6. The CDR3 is 13 amino acids. CDR3 bases: TGCAGCGTGGCTCAGGGACAGGGCTACGAGCAGTACTTC. Translating gives CSVAQGQGYEQYF.

The chain employs TRBV10-1 and TRBJ2-5; D gene uncertain. The CDR3 sequence is 16 residues long. The germline V and J ends were trimmed by 2 bases and 5 bases, with 18 bases remaining between them. CDR1 WNHNN and CDR2 SYGVQD come from the germline V gene (reference sequence). The CDR3 sequence is CASSEVLRLKLETQYF. CDR3 in DNA: TGCGCCAGCAGTGAGGTATTAAGATTGAAGCTTGAGACCCAGTACTTC.

This chain joins TRBV2 and TRBJ1-1, with a possible D match to TRBD1 (5 bases). The germline gives CDR1 SNHLY, CDR2 FYNNEI. The CDR3 spans 15 residues. V was cut by 7 bases and J by 1 base, with 16 bases left in between. In nucleotides, the CDR3 is TGTGCCAGCATTGGTCAGGGAGTTACGAACACTGAAGCTTTCTTT. This encodes CASIGQGVTNTEAFF.

The rearrangement links TRBV7-2 to TRBJ2-1; TRBD1 matches at 7 bases. The germline V gene encodes CDR1 SGHTA and CDR2 FQGNSA. This CDR3 has 14 residues. J was trimmed by 4 bases and V by 3 bases; bases with no gene match: 3. CDR3 coding DNA: TGTGCCAGCAGCTTCAGGGGGAATTACAATGAGCAGTTCTTC. This encodes CASSFRGNYNEQFF.